Presented here are 8 T cell receptor beta chains from one specimen sequenced in a study of T cell responses to AZD1222 COVID-19 vaccine. TCRdb's table, derived via immunoSEQ multiplex PCR, lists solely in-frame clones and lacks some. Altogether some 120,000 clones are present, 80% to 95% being singletons, with the ten largest covering around 3.8%. The sample in question was peripheral blood, obtained 28 days after the second dose of the MenACWY control vaccine. The source of these receptors is an adult who received the MenACWY meningococcal vaccine as a control.

The chain joins TRBV10-3 to TRBJ1-1; TRBD1 might be the D (6 bases). Between the trimmed V and J ends, which lost 2 bases and 1 base, there was a span of 17 bases. CDR1 is ENHRY and CDR2 is SYGVKD in the germline V gene. The CDR3 loop spans 17 amino acids. The CDR3: CAISEAAGAAKNTEAFF. CDR3 in DNA: TGTGCCATCAGTGAGGCGGCAGGGGCGGCTAAGAACACTGAAGCTTTCTTT.

V gene TRBV5-6 combines with J gene TRBJ2-1; the D gene is possibly TRBD2 (6 bases). Germline loops: CDR1 SGHDT, CDR2 YYEEEE. The CDR3 is 16 amino acids. V shed 0 bases and J shed 3 bases, with 13 bases lying between them. CDR3 nucleotide sequence: TGTGCCAGCAGCTTGGGTTCAAGGCGGGGCTACAATGAGCAGTTCTTC. It codes for CASSLGSRRGYNEQFF.

The J gene is TRBJ2-2, the V gene TRBV27; no firm D call. Trimming took 1 base from V and 7 from J, leaving 4 bases between them. Germline CDR1 MNHEY, CDR2 SMNVEV (reference sequence). The CDR3 covers 12 residues. CDR3 amino acids: CASSLLGGELFF. The DNA for the CDR3 is TGTGCCAGCAGTTTATTAGGCGGGGAGCTGTTTTTT.

J is TRBJ1-5 and V is TRBV4-1, with TRBD1 matching 7 bases. The V gene's germline CDR1 is MGHRA and CDR2 YSYEKL. V lost 0 bases to trimming and J lost 6 bases; unmatched junction nucleotides: 8. This CDR3 comprises 16 residues. This CDR3 reads CASSQEISRGAQPQHF. As DNA, the CDR3 is TGCGCCAGCAGCCAAGAGATCTCCAGGGGGGCTCAGCCCCAGCATTTT.

The genes are TRBV15 and TRBJ2-3; 8 positions match TRBD1. Trimming took 0 bases from V and 1 from J; bases not matched to a gene: 6. Per germline, CDR1 LNHNV and CDR2 YYDKDF (reference sequence). CDR3 length: 17 residues. The CDR3 loop is CATSRELPGQGTDTQYF. CDR3 nucleotides: TGTGCCACCAGCAGAGAATTACCGGGACAGGGCACAGATACGCAGTATTTT. Full variable domain (missing parts from reference TRBV15 and TRBJ2-3): DAMVIQNPRYQVTQFGKPVTLSCSQTLNHNVMYWYQQKSSQAPKLLFHYYDKDFNNEADTPDNFQSRRPNTSFCFLDIRSPGLGDTAMYLCATSRELPGQGTDTQYFGPGTRLTVL.

The V and J genes are TRBV4-1 and TRBJ1-1, with TRBD1 matching over 8 bases. Germline CDR1 is MGHRA and CDR2 is YSYEKL. V gave up 0 bases and J gave up 6 bases; unmatched junction bases: 6. CDR3 length equals 15 residues. DNA of the CDR3: TGCGCCAGCAGCCAAGATGGACAGGGAATGGCTGAAGCTTTCTTT. Residues: CASSQDGQGMAEAFF.

The CDR3 DNA reads as TGTGCCAGCAGTGCTGTCTCGGGGAACCTTAACTATGGCTACACCTTC. Translation: CASSAVSGNLNYGYTF. V and J are TRBV27 and TRBJ1-2; D is undetermined. Germline CDR1 reads MNHEY; CDR2 reads SMNVEV (reference sequence). V lost 5 bases to trimming and J lost 1 base, with 17 bases between them. CDR3 length: 16 amino acids.

V usage is TRBV27 and J usage is TRBJ2-1; D call uncertain. V shed 6 bases and J shed 8 bases, with 20 bases lying between them. The CDR3 is made up of 15 amino acids. CDR1 and CDR2 from the germline V gene are MNHEY and SMNVEV (reference sequence). The CDR3 loop reads CASRPGGYRVDEQFF. The CDR3 nucleotides are TGTGCCAGCAGGCCCGGCGGCTATAGGGTCGATGAGCAGTTCTTC.